The present T cell receptor (beta chain) was sequenced within a study of T-cell memory formation after mild COVID-19. Study summary: Clusters were largely donor specific. Study-level points and caveats: Balance between CD4 and CD8 was seen in clones contracting day 15 to 85, and a CD4+ lean was seen in later expanders.

A 5'RACE reaction primed in the constant segment made cDNA libraries of TCR alpha and TCR beta, and these carried sample barcodes and UMIs. TCRdb called the 5' RACE reads again in MiXCR, with one record for every CDR3 protein. This sample has roughly 510,000 distinct CDR3 sequences, with 15% to 20% found just once. Comment on this clonotype: What it recognizes is unknown.

Germline CDR1 is LGHDT and CDR2 is YNNKEL (reference sequence). The CDR3 consists of 14 residues. Trimming at V came to 2 bases and at J to 5 bases, leaving 3 bases not matched to a gene. The clonotype originates from an adult woman who had mild COVID-19 (a few samples of this study predate the infection). Cell type and time point are not known. The sequenced sample consisted of PBMCs or a T cell subset sorted from them (not recorded which). The V call is TRBV3-1, the J call TRBJ2-3, with TRBD1 identical over 8 bases. The CDR3 sequence: CASSQRRGRDTQYF. CDR3 nucleotides: TGTGCCAGCAGCCAACGCAGGGGGCGAGATACGCAGTATTTT.